One sample yielded the 9 T cell receptor beta chains listed below, sequenced in a study of shared clonotypes between healthy human individuals. Assay used: immunoSEQ multiplex PCR; TCRdb lists only in-frame clones, some missing. The table records about a million clones, around three quarters of them present only once. The material sequenced was memory CD4+ T cells sorted from blood. The subset was: CD45RA-negative fraction. The receptors were gathered from a man younger than 30 in good health.

The chain couples TRBV11-2 to TRBJ2-1; D is possibly TRBD2 (6 bases). Germline CDR1 is SGHAT and CDR2 is FQNNGV. This CDR3 has 18 amino acids. Trimming stripped 1 base from V and 9 bases from J, with 25 bases between. The CDR3 reads CASSLGLERVGPQGEQFF. DNA for the CDR3: TGTGCCAGCAGCTTAGGGTTGGAGCGGGTGGGCCCCCAGGGTGAGCAGTTCTTC.

The chain carries TRBV30 and TRBJ1-3; D may be TRBD1 (5 bases). The CDR3 extends over 14 amino acids. CDR1 and CDR2 from the germline V gene are GTSNPN and SVGIG (reference sequence). The ends were cut back, 2 bases at V and 3 bases at J, with 11 bases in the middle. This CDR3 is CAWSPGQVGNTIYF. The CDR3 DNA reads TGTGCCTGGAGTCCTGGACAAGTTGGAAACACCATATATTTT.

The chain employs TRBV30 and TRBJ2-3, with TRBD2 matching 9 bases. From germline, CDR1 is GTSNPN and CDR2 SVGIG (reference sequence). V was clipped by 0 bases and J by 6 bases; unmatched bases: 7. The CDR3 length is 15 residues. CDR3 protein: CAWSVRAGGVDTQYF. The DNA for the CDR3 is TGTGCCTGGAGTGTACGTGCGGGAGGGGTGGATACGCAGTATTTT.

V is TRBV28 and J is TRBJ1-5; a possible D gene is TRBD1 (5 bases). From germline, CDR1 is MDHEN and CDR2 SYDVKM. V was pared by 3 bases and J by 5 bases, with 17 bases between. This CDR3 is 16 amino acids long. CDR3 residues: CASSFGGAGWDQPQHF. DNA of the CDR3: TGTGCCAGCAGTTTCGGTGGGGCAGGGTGGGATCAGCCCCAGCATTTT.

J is TRBJ1-2 and V is TRBV10-3; 8 nucleotides align to TRBD1. This CDR3 is built from 15 residues. Germline CDR1 and CDR2: ENHRY and SYGVKD. V lost 0 bases, J lost 2 bases, and 2 bases stayed unmatched. The CDR3 bases are TGTGCCATCAGTGAGTCGGGGACAGGAAACTATGGCTACACCTTC. Translation gives CAISESGTGNYGYTF.

This clone has only a few counts. The chain has TRBV5-1 and TRBJ1-1; 8 bases fit TRBD1. From germline, CDR1 is SGHRS and CDR2 YFSETQ. This CDR3 spans 13 amino acids. The trim removed 3 bases at V and 7 bases at J, leaving 5 bases unmatched. CDR3 DNA sequence: TGCGCCAGCAGCTCCAGACAGGGGATTGAAGCTTTCTTT. It specifies CASSSRQGIEAFF.

This chain links TRBV5-4 with TRBJ2-1; D is uncertain. Germline V gene lookup returns CDR1 SGHNT and CDR2 YYREEE (reference sequence). The CDR3 loop spans 13 amino acids. V was trimmed by 4 bases and J by 0 bases, leaving 5 bases between them. CDR3 sequence: CASSTSSYNEQFF. The CDR3, as DNA: TGTGCCAGCAGCACGAGCTCCTACAATGAGCAGTTCTTC. The whole variable domain, remainder taken from reference TRBV5-4 and TRBJ2-1, is ETGVTQSPTHLIKTRGQQVTLRCSSQSGHNTVSWYQQALGQGPQFIFQYYREEENGRGNFPPRFSGLQFPNYSSELNVNALELDDSALYLCASSTSSYNEQFFGPGTRLTVL.

The table lists this clone with many counts. The sample contains more than one DNA sequence encoding this CDR3. The chain couples TRBV14 to TRBJ2-5, with D possibly being TRBD1 (5 bases). The germline CDR1 and CDR2 sequences are SGHDN and FVKESK. The CDR3 extends over 16 amino acids. V was pared by 0 bases and J by 1 base, with 12 bases between. Here the CDR3 reads CASSQEKGSFQETQYF. DNA for the CDR3: TGTGCCAGCAGCCAAGAAAAGGGGTCCTTCCAAGAGACCCAGTACTTC.

In this sample, this clone turned up once. This chain connects TRBV6-6 to TRBJ1-4, with no clear D. In germline, CDR1 is MNHNY, CDR2 SVGAGI (reference sequence). V gave up 6 bases and J gave up 7 bases, with 6 bases separating them. This CDR3 region has 11 residues. The CDR3 sequence is CASRGFEKLFF. CDR3 DNA: TGTGCCAGCAGGGGCTTTGAAAAACTGTTTTTT.